A selection of T cell receptor beta chains follows, all from one sample in a study of blood T cell repertoires in COVID-19. Data came from immunoSEQ multiplex PCR; TCRdb stores just in-frame clones and leaves some out. The repertoire has about 220,000 clones, just over 85% of them found once; the top ten carry 14% to 15%. Sequenced: PBMCs or T cells enriched from blood (not recorded which). These receptors came from a woman between 45 and 65 years old with acute COVID-19. Both conserved end residues are part of each CDR3. The order of the fields is J gene, V gene, D gene, clone size, CDR3 DNA, CDR3 protein. D genes are given only for firm matches. Size is omitted from some rows. Given values are once, few, many or a class for expanded clones.

j_call: TRBJ1-3; v_call: TRBV28; d_call: NA; clone_size: once; cdr3_nt: TGTGCCAGCGGGGCTTCTGGAAACACCATATATTTT; cdr3_aa: CASGASGNTIYF
j_call: TRBJ1-2; v_call: TRBV28; d_call: TRBD1; clone_size: few; cdr3_nt: TGTGCCAGCAGCCCCGGGACAGGGGCTAACTATGGCTACACCTTC; cdr3_aa: CASSPGTGANYGYTF
j_call: TRBJ2-3; v_call: TRBV29-1; d_call: TRBD2; clone_size: NA; cdr3_nt: TGCAGCGTTGGGGTTAGCGGGAGACCAACAGATACGCAGTATTTT; cdr3_aa: CSVGVSGRPTDTQYF
j_call: TRBJ2-3; v_call: TRBV30; d_call: NA; clone_size: NA; cdr3_nt: TGTGCCTGGAGGATCCTGGGAGGCAGCACAGATACGCAGTATTTT; cdr3_aa: CAWRILGGSTDTQYF
j_call: TRBJ2-7; v_call: TRBV15; d_call: TRBD2; clone_size: NA; cdr3_nt: TGTGCCACCAGCGGGAAGACAGGACTAGCGGGATCGTACGAGCAGTACTTC; cdr3_aa: CATSGKTGLAGSYEQYF
j_call: TRBJ1-5; v_call: TRBV27; d_call: NA; clone_size: NA; cdr3_nt: TGTGCCAGCAGTCCCAGGTCCCCTAGCAATCAGCCCCAGCATTTT; cdr3_aa: CASSPRSPSNQPQHF
j_call: TRBJ2-7; v_call: TRBV5-1; d_call: TRBD1; clone_size: NA; cdr3_nt: TGCGCCAGCAGCTTGGCCCAGTACAGGGGTAATTACGAGCAGTACTTC; cdr3_aa: CASSLAQYRGNYEQYF
j_call: TRBJ1-5; v_call: TRBV7-9; d_call: NA; clone_size: NA; cdr3_nt: TGTGCCAGCAGCTTATATGGGCTATTTCAGCCCCAGCATTTT; cdr3_aa: CASSLYGLFQPQHF
j_call: TRBJ2-7; v_call: TRBV28; d_call: NA; clone_size: few; cdr3_nt: TGTGCCAGCACCTCGTTACAGGGCTACGAGCAGTACTTC; cdr3_aa: CASTSLQGYEQYF
j_call: TRBJ2-1; v_call: TRBV5-1; d_call: TRBD2; clone_size: NA; cdr3_nt: TGCGCCAGCAGCCCAAGAGCGGGCGGGAGGGCCGGGAATGAGCAGTTCTTC; cdr3_aa: CASSPRAGGRAGNEQFF
j_call: TRBJ2-1; v_call: TRBV15; d_call: NA; clone_size: NA; cdr3_nt: TGTGCCACCAGCCACGTAGTAGAGCAGTTCTTC; cdr3_aa: CATSHVVEQFF
j_call: TRBJ2-7; v_call: TRBV7-9; d_call: TRBD1; clone_size: NA; cdr3_nt: TGTGCCAGCAGCACCCTAGAGGGACAGGGGGCGATCGAGCAGTACTTC; cdr3_aa: CASSTLEGQGAIEQYF
j_call: TRBJ1-2; v_call: TRBV27; d_call: TRBD1; clone_size: NA; cdr3_nt: TGTGCCAGCAGTTCGGGACAGATGAACTATGGCTACACCTTC; cdr3_aa: CASSSGQMNYGYTF
j_call: TRBJ2-1; v_call: TRBV5-4; d_call: TRBD2; clone_size: NA; cdr3_nt: TGTGCCAGCAGCTTGTCTCCTAGCGGGAGAGGCAATGAGCAGTTCTTC; cdr3_aa: CASSLSPSGRGNEQFF
j_call: TRBJ2-1; v_call: TRBV19; d_call: NA; clone_size: NA; cdr3_nt: TGTGCCAGTAGTGCGGACCCAGGGGTTTACAATGAGCAGTTCTTC; cdr3_aa: CASSADPGVYNEQFF
j_call: TRBJ2-7; v_call: TRBV5-3; d_call: TRBD1; clone_size: NA; cdr3_nt: TGTGCCAGAAGCTTTGCTCCGGGACAGGGAATTAGAAACCCCCCTACCTACGAGCAGTACTTC; cdr3_aa: CARSFAPGQGIRNPPTYEQYF
j_call: TRBJ1-1; v_call: TRBV28; d_call: TRBD1; clone_size: NA; cdr3_nt: TGTGCCAGCAGTTTTGGACAGGGGGGAAATGAAGCTTTCTTT; cdr3_aa: CASSFGQGGNEAFF
j_call: TRBJ2-2; v_call: TRBV2; d_call: NA; clone_size: NA; cdr3_nt: TGTGCCAGCAGTGCGACTAACACAAACACCGGGGAGCTGTTTTTT; cdr3_aa: CASSATNTNTGELFF
j_call: TRBJ1-5; v_call: TRBV28; d_call: NA; clone_size: NA; cdr3_nt: TGTGCCAGCAGACCGGGGACACTTCAGCCCCAGCATTTT; cdr3_aa: CASRPGTLQPQHF
j_call: TRBJ2-1; v_call: TRBV10-3; d_call: TRBD2; clone_size: NA; cdr3_nt: TGTGCCATCAGTGAGCGGACTAGCGGGAGGACAATCTCCTACAATGAGCAGTTCTTC; cdr3_aa: CAISERTSGRTISYNEQFF
j_call: TRBJ1-2; v_call: TRBV5-6; d_call: NA; clone_size: NA; cdr3_nt: TGTGCCAGCAGCTTGGGGCGAACGAGAGGGAGCACCTTC; cdr3_aa: CASSLGRTRGSTF
j_call: TRBJ1-2; v_call: TRBV6-5; d_call: NA; clone_size: NA; cdr3_nt: TGTGCCAGCAGCCGAGGGGGGGCCCTGGGCTATGGCTACACCTTC; cdr3_aa: CASSRGGALGYGYTF
j_call: TRBJ1-6; v_call: TRBV30; d_call: TRBD1; clone_size: few; cdr3_nt: TGTGCCTGGAGGTTAAGGGGGCTGGTTTCACCCCTCCACTTT; cdr3_aa: CAWRLRGLVSPLHF
j_call: TRBJ1-2; v_call: TRBV28; d_call: NA; clone_size: NA; cdr3_nt: TGTGCCAGCAATGAAAATGTTAGGGGCGTTGGCTACACCTTC; cdr3_aa: CASNENVRGVGYTF
j_call: TRBJ1-1; v_call: TRBV6-5; d_call: NA; clone_size: NA; cdr3_nt: TGTGCCAGCAGTTACTCTGAGGGCGGAAACACTGAAGCTTTCTTT; cdr3_aa: CASSYSEGGNTEAFF
j_call: TRBJ1-2; v_call: TRBV6-5; d_call: NA; clone_size: NA; cdr3_nt: TGTGCCAGCAGTTACTCGAGTCAGGGGAACTATGGCTACACCTTC; cdr3_aa: CASSYSSQGNYGYTF
j_call: TRBJ2-3; v_call: TRBV3-1/TRBV3-2; d_call: NA; clone_size: NA; cdr3_nt: TGTGCCAGCAGCCAACGACCGAGTGGGCGATCAGATACGCAGTATTTT; cdr3_aa: CASSQRPSGRSDTQYF
j_call: TRBJ2-7; v_call: TRBV5-1; d_call: NA; clone_size: NA; cdr3_nt: TGCGCCAGCAGCTTGATTACAACAGGGTATAGCGAGCAGTACTTC; cdr3_aa: CASSLITTGYSEQYF
j_call: TRBJ1-5; v_call: TRBV28; d_call: NA; clone_size: NA; cdr3_nt: TGTGCCAGCAGTTGGGGCGGCAATCAGCCCCAGCATTTT; cdr3_aa: CASSWGGNQPQHF
j_call: TRBJ2-7; v_call: TRBV18; d_call: NA; clone_size: NA; cdr3_nt: TGTGCCAGCTCACCACTAAGGTCCACGGACTTAATTAAACTCGAGCAGTACTTC; cdr3_aa: CASSPLRSTDLIKLEQYF
j_call: TRBJ1-1; v_call: TRBV7-2; d_call: TRBD1; clone_size: few; cdr3_nt: TGTGCCAGCAGCCCTAGACAGGGGCCGAACACTGAAGCTTTCTTT; cdr3_aa: CASSPRQGPNTEAFF
j_call: TRBJ2-1; v_call: TRBV4-1; d_call: NA; clone_size: NA; cdr3_nt: TGCGCCAGCAGCCAATCGGGTGAGCAGTTCTTC; cdr3_aa: CASSQSGEQFF
j_call: TRBJ1-2; v_call: TRBV28; d_call: NA; clone_size: NA; cdr3_nt: TGTGCCAGCAGTTTCCCCGGACAGTATGGCTACACCTTC; cdr3_aa: CASSFPGQYGYTF
j_call: TRBJ2-7; v_call: TRBV4-3; d_call: NA; clone_size: NA; cdr3_nt: TGCGCCAGCAGCCAAGAGGTGGCCCAGTCCTACGAGCAGTACTTC; cdr3_aa: CASSQEVAQSYEQYF
j_call: TRBJ2-3; v_call: TRBV7-3; d_call: TRBD2; clone_size: NA; cdr3_nt: TGTGCCAGCAGCTTAATCCCCGGACTAGTTGGAGATACGCAGTATTTT; cdr3_aa: CASSLIPGLVGDTQYF
j_call: TRBJ2-7; v_call: TRBV5-1; d_call: TRBD2; clone_size: NA; cdr3_nt: TGCGCCAGCAGCTTGGGGACTAGGACCCACTACGAGCAGTACTTC; cdr3_aa: CASSLGTRTHYEQYF
j_call: TRBJ1-6; v_call: TRBV6-5; d_call: NA; clone_size: NA; cdr3_nt: TGTGCCAGCAGTTACGCCGGCAGGGTTTATAATTCACCCCTCCACTTT; cdr3_aa: CASSYAGRVYNSPLHF
j_call: TRBJ2-7; v_call: TRBV12-3/TRBV12-4; d_call: NA; clone_size: NA; cdr3_nt: TGTGCCAGCATGTGGCAGGGCTTTGGCGAGCAGTACTTC; cdr3_aa: CASMWQGFGEQYF
j_call: TRBJ2-1; v_call: TRBV7-3; d_call: TRBD2; clone_size: NA; cdr3_nt: TGTGCCAGCAGCTTATCCGGAACTAGCGAGTACAATGAGCAGTTCTTC; cdr3_aa: CASSLSGTSEYNEQFF
j_call: TRBJ2-1; v_call: TRBV27; d_call: TRBD1; clone_size: once; cdr3_nt: TGTGCCAGCAGTTTTCGGACAGGGACCCGAGCCAATAAGCAGTTCTTC; cdr3_aa: CASSFRTGTRANKQFF
j_call: TRBJ1-4; v_call: TRBV7-9; d_call: TRBD1; clone_size: NA; cdr3_nt: TGTGCCAGCAGCCCCGGACAGGTTTTTAATGAAAAACTGTTTTTT; cdr3_aa: CASSPGQVFNEKLFF
j_call: TRBJ1-1; v_call: TRBV6-5; d_call: NA; clone_size: NA; cdr3_nt: TGTGCCAGCAGTTACTCCCCGGGTCCCGGAGCTTTCTTT; cdr3_aa: CASSYSPGPGAFF
j_call: TRBJ2-7; v_call: TRBV2; d_call: TRBD2; clone_size: NA; cdr3_nt: TGTGCCAGCAGGGGGGGACTAGCGGGAGTTGCGTACGAGCAGTACTTC; cdr3_aa: CASRGGLAGVAYEQYF
j_call: TRBJ2-3; v_call: TRBV4-3; d_call: NA; clone_size: NA; cdr3_nt: TGCGCCAGCAGCCAAACAGGTCGAATCAGCACAGATACGCAGTATTTT; cdr3_aa: CASSQTGRISTDTQYF
j_call: TRBJ2-3; v_call: TRBV5-1; d_call: NA; clone_size: NA; cdr3_nt: TGCGCCAGCAAGTCTAGGGGCGCGGGCACAGATACGCAGTATTTT; cdr3_aa: CASKSRGAGTDTQYF
j_call: TRBJ2-7; v_call: TRBV28; d_call: NA; clone_size: NA; cdr3_nt: TGTGCCAGCAGCCGCCCTGGCTCCTCCTACGAGCAGTACTTC; cdr3_aa: CASSRPGSSYEQYF
j_call: TRBJ2-2; v_call: TRBV30; d_call: TRBD2; clone_size: NA; cdr3_nt: TGTGCCTGGAGTGTGGGGGCAACGGTTAGCGGGAAGATTAACACCGGGGAGCTGTTTTTT; cdr3_aa: CAWSVGATVSGKINTGELFF
j_call: TRBJ1-6; v_call: TRBV3-1/TRBV3-2; d_call: NA; clone_size: NA; cdr3_nt: TGTGCCAGATGCATTCAGGGAGGCTCCTATAATTCACCCCTCCACTTT; cdr3_aa: CARCIQGGSYNSPLHF
j_call: TRBJ2-7; v_call: TRBV28; d_call: TRBD2; clone_size: NA; cdr3_nt: TGTGCCAGCAGCCAGCGGGAGTACTACGAGCAGTACTTC; cdr3_aa: CASSQREYYEQYF
j_call: TRBJ1-5; v_call: TRBV6-2/TRBV6-3; d_call: NA; clone_size: once; cdr3_nt: TGTGCCAGCAGTTACGCGGCGGGGGTCCAGCCCCAGCATTTT; cdr3_aa: CASSYAAGVQPQHF
j_call: TRBJ1-6; v_call: TRBV6-1; d_call: NA; clone_size: NA; cdr3_nt: TGTGCCAGCAGTGACCCCGGGACAAACCTCCACTTT; cdr3_aa: CASSDPGTNLHF
j_call: TRBJ1-1; v_call: TRBV19; d_call: NA; clone_size: NA; cdr3_nt: TGTGCCAGTAGGTGGGGCAGCACTGAAGCTTTCTTT; cdr3_aa: CASRWGSTEAFF